The T cell receptor beta chain described here comes from a study of blood T cells in healthy people across ages. The use of a sample-barcoded 5' primer and a J-beta primer mix characterized a second PCR of roughly 6 to 11 cycles. TCRdb itself ran the 5' RACE reads through MiXCR, one entry per CDR3 protein. Among about 640,000 distinct CDR3 sequences listed, approximately 30% were seen once. J was trimmed by 7 bases and V by 9 bases; bases with no gene match: 4. This CDR3 comprises 13 residues. Germline V lookup: CDR1 ENHRY, CDR2 SYGVKD. Each donor supplied 7.5 to 10 milliliters of peripheral blood. Samples each had at least 5 micrograms of total RNA extracted.

Sequencing was carried out using blood. This chain uses TRBV10-3 with TRBJ1-6; 9 bases line up with TRBD1. The receptor's source is a woman over 75 in good health. The CDR3 nucleotides are TGTGCCATGGCCGGGACAGGGAATTCACCCCTCCACTTT. This sequence encodes CAMAGTGNSPLHF.